Each of the 12 T cell receptor beta chains below was sequenced from the same sample in a study of T-cell reconstitution after alpha-beta-depleted transplantation in children. Researchers prepared the TCRbeta library using unique molecular identifiers, the study reports. In TCRdb, the PCR reads were re-called with MiXCR into one record per CDR3 protein. The data hold about 510,000 distinct CDR3 sequences, with approximately 10% observed a single time. The sample here was PBMCs, mostly from graft donor cells, taken 180 days after TCRalphabeta/CD19-depleted stem cell transplant. The receptors originated from a female patient aged 2-9 years who had a stem cell transplant for aplastic anemia, so the T cells may come from the graft donor.

This clonotype was detected a few times. The chain joins TRBV12-3 or TRBV12-4 to TRBJ1-4; D not resolved. This CDR3 has 12 amino acids. V lost 2 bases to trimming and J lost 8 bases, with 6 bases between them. CDR3 loop: CASSLINEKLFF. The CDR3 DNA is TGTGCCAGCAGTTTAATCAACGAAAAACTGTTTTTT.

The chain has TRBV6-2 or TRBV6-3 and TRBJ2-1, with 10 positions matching TRBD2. Germline lookup yields CDR1 MNHEY and CDR2 SVGEGT. Trimming at V came to 2 bases and at J to 16 bases, leaving 11 bases not matched to a gene. The CDR3 is 14 amino acids. This CDR3 is CASSYIAGGRRTFF. The CDR3 DNA reads as TGTGCCAGCAGTTACATAGCGGGAGGCCGTAGAACCTTCTTC.

CDR3 DNA sequence: TGTGCCAGCAGTTTGAACCGGGACATCGGTGAAAAACTGTTTTTT. Translation: CASSLNRDIGEKLFF. The chain couples TRBV27 to TRBJ1-4; possible D gene TRBD1, 6 bases. The V and J ends lost 3 bases and 7 bases respectively, with 15 bases between them. Germline V gives CDR1 MNHEY, CDR2 SMNVEV (reference sequence). The CDR3 has 15 amino acids.

This clonotype showed up many times. The rearrangement joins TRBV18 to TRBJ2-7; the match to TRBD2 covers 8 bases. Germline lookup yields CDR1 KGHSH and CDR2 LQKENI. The CDR3 has 14 residues. J was trimmed by 3 bases and V by 2 bases; bases with no gene match: 3. CDR3 region: CASSPASGSYEQYF. The CDR3 DNA is TGTGCCAGCTCACCAGCGAGCGGGAGCTACGAGCAGTACTTC.

The gene calls are TRBV11-2 and TRBJ1-3; D uncertain. Trimming left V 4 bases short and J 4 bases short, with 17 bases between. The CDR3 contains 16 residues. Germline CDR1 is SGHAT and CDR2 is FQNNGV. In DNA, the CDR3 is TGTGCCAGCAGCTCCCTCGGTAGGATTGACGGAAACACCATATATTTT. Translation: CASSSLGRIDGNTIYF.

V gene TRBV20-1 combines with J gene TRBJ2-7, with TRBD2 matching 7 bases. CDR1 DFQATT and CDR2 SNEGSKA come from the germline V gene (reference sequence). V was clipped by 0 bases and J by 6 bases; unmatched bases: 2. CDR3 length: 12 amino acids. The CDR3 bases are TGCAGTGCTAGAGAGGCGGGAGCCGAGCAGTACTTC. Translation gives CSAREAGAEQYF.

In this sample, this clonotype turned up many times. The chain recombines TRBV12-3 or TRBV12-4 with TRBJ1-6; TRBD1 is a possible D gene (6 bases). The V and J ends lost 3 bases and 9 bases respectively, with 15 bases between them. The CDR3 runs 15 residues. The CDR3 spells CASSLVIAGASPLHF. The CDR3 region has the DNA TGTGCCAGCAGTTTGGTCATCGCAGGGGCTTCACCCCTCCACTTT.

This chain joins TRBV28 and TRBJ2-7; D unclear. The CDR3 consists of 14 residues. Germline V gives CDR1 MDHEN, CDR2 SYDVKM. Trimming took off 2 bases at V and 3 bases at J, with 11 bases between the two ends. The CDR3 region has the DNA TGTGCCAGCAGTTTAAAGGTCCGCCACTACGAGCAGTACTTC. It encodes CASSLKVRHYEQYF.

This chain joins TRBV2 and TRBJ1-6; the match to TRBD1 covers 7 bases. J was trimmed by 10 bases and V by 4 bases; bases with no gene match: 7. Germline V gene lookup returns CDR1 SNHLY and CDR2 FYNNEI. This CDR3 is built from 14 residues. Here the CDR3 DNA reads TGTGCCAGCAGTGGACAGGGAGTCAACTCACCCCTCCACTTT. It codes for CASSGQGVNSPLHF.

This clonotype has only one observation. The rearrangement uses TRBV7-8 and TRBJ2-7, with 11 bases matching TRBD2. In germline, CDR1 is SGHVS, CDR2 FQNEAQ. The CDR3 totals 16 residues. Losses at the gene ends were 1 base for V and 6 bases for J; bases not matched to a gene: 8. CDR3 in DNA: TGTGCCAGCAGCTTAGTTACTAGCGGGAGTTTTTCCGAGCAGTACGTC. Its translation: CASSLVTSGSFSEQYV.

Ten or more counts support this clonotype. The chain combines TRBV10-3 with TRBJ1-5, with D perhaps TRBD1 (6 bases). Germline-derived CDR1 and CDR2 are ENHRY and SYGVKD. The CDR3 runs 17 residues. V lost 6 bases, J lost 5 bases, and 23 bases lay in between. CDR3 nucleotides: TGTGCCATCAGCAGTTCTGTGTTGGACAGCTTAGATCAGCCCCAGCATTTT. Translated: CAISSSVLDSLDQPQHF.

This clonotype has more than one count but fewer than ten. The J gene is TRBJ2-1, the V gene TRBV4-3, with 7 bases fitting TRBD1. The V and J ends lost 1 base and 5 bases, in that order; junction bases with no gene match: 20. The CDR3 is 20 amino acids. Germline CDR1 is LGHNA and CDR2 is YSLEER. CDR3 amino acids: CASSQGARGTGRASDNEQFF. The CDR3 DNA sequence: TGCGCCAGCAGCCAAGGGGCCAGGGGGACCGGACGGGCTTCGGACAATGAGCAGTTCTTC.